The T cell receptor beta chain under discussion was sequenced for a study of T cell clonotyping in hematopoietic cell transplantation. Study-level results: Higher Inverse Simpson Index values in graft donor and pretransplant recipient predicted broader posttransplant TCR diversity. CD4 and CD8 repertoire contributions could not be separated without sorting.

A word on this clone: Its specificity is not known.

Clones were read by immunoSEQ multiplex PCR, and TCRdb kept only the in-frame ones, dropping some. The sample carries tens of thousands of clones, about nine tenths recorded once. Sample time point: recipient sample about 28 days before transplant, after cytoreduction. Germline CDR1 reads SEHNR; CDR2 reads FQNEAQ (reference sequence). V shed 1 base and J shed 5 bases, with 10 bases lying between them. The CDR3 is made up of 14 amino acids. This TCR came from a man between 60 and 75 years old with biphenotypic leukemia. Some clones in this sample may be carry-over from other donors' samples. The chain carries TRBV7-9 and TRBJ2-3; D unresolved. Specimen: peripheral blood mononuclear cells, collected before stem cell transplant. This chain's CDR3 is CASSLGAGGDTQYF. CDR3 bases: TGTGCCAGCAGCTTAGGAGCCGGTGGAGATACGCAGTATTTT.